Included here is one T cell receptor (beta chain) sequence, with context. The sample comes from a study of T-cell reconstitution after alpha-beta-depleted transplantation in children. Preparation of the TCRbeta library involved a method that used unique molecular identifiers. TCRdb recomputed calls from the PCR reads with MiXCR, one row per CDR3 protein. The repertoire holds hundreds of thousands of distinct CDR3 sequences, with about an eighth as singletons. This CDR3 is built from 15 residues. CDR1 and CDR2 (germline): SNHLY, FYNNEI. V gave up 4 bases and J gave up 3 bases, with 14 bases separating them.

V is TRBV2 and J is TRBJ2-3, with D possibly matching TRBD2 (6 bases). The sequencing used PBMCs from the stem cell graft donor, collected from the stem cell graft. The receptor comes from a human donor who donated a stem cell graft to a child with combined immunodeficiency. CDR3 amino acids: CASSGVGGWTDTQYF. CDR3 DNA sequence: TGTGCCAGCAGTGGAGTCGGGGGTTGGACAGATACGCAGTATTTT.